Listed here are 26 T cell receptor beta chains from one sample, sequenced in a study of post-analysis software for immune sequencing data (dated by TCRdb to the mid-2010s). General conclusions and limits of the study: Patients showed significantly higher frequencies than controls for about 5 TRBV segments, among them TRBV5-6, TRBV5-1 and TRBV20-1.

These TCRs are of unknown antigen specificity. To prepare the library, PCR was applied. For sequencing, an Illumina HiSeq 2500 was employed. To reduce PCR and sequencing biases, unique molecular identifiers were incorporated into the TCR beta cDNA libraries. Clones were called with MiXCR by TCRdb after fastp trimmed the public reads at Q25, and only in-frame beta chains were retained. Every CDR3 protein is listed once, alongside the most common genes and DNA of its rows. The sample includes about 540,000 distinct CDR3 sequences, with 30% to 40% observed a single time. The top ten clones comprise under 7% of the sample. Sequencing was carried out using blood. These receptors all come from a girl between 2 and 17 years old with multiple sclerosis.

This clonotype was observed a few times. V gene TRBV6-1 combines with J gene TRBJ1-1, with D possibly matching TRBD1 (5 bases). Germline V CDR1 and CDR2: MNHNS, SASEGT. V lost 7 bases and J 5 bases, leaving 11 bases between the germline ends. The length of the CDR3 is 12 residues. The CDR3 is CASKVGGTEAFF. Here the CDR3 DNA reads TGTGCCAGCAAGGTCGGGGGAACTGAAGCTTTCTTT.

The chain links TRBV5-6 to TRBJ2-7, with 11 bases that match TRBD1. The germline V gene encodes CDR1 SGHDT and CDR2 YYEEEE. The CDR3 consists of 19 residues. J was trimmed by 2 bases and V by 4 bases; bases with no gene match: 17. The CDR3 coding sequence is TGTGCCAGCAGCGTGAGTAGAGGACAGGGGGCCGGTCAGGCCTACGAGCAGTACTTC. Translating it yields CASSVSRGQGAGQAYEQYF.

CDR3 DNA sequence: TGTGCCACCAAGACTGCCGGGACTAAAGTTGGGACCCAGTACTTC. This codes for CATKTAGTKVGTQYF. V is TRBV6-5 and J is TRBJ2-5; 7 nucleotides match TRBD2. The ends lost 10 bases at V and 7 bases at J; junction bases unmatched: 18. This CDR3 contains 15 residues. CDR1 and CDR2 (germline): MNHEY, SVGAGI.

The CDR3 coding sequence is TGTGCCAGCAGTCCTAGCGGGGGGCGATCCTACAATGAGCAGTTCTTC. Translating gives CASSPSGGRSYNEQFF. The chain recombines TRBV12-3 or TRBV12-4 with TRBJ2-1; 11 bases line up with TRBD2. V was pared by 5 bases and J by 1 base, with 4 bases of the junction left unmatched. CDR3 size: 16 residues.

The gene calls are TRBV7-3 and TRBJ2-7; D may be TRBD1 or TRBD2 (5 bases each). This CDR3 region has 13 residues. CDR1 is SGHTA, CDR2 FQGTGA, per germline. Trimming took off 6 bases at V and 5 bases at J, with 14 bases between the two ends. Written as DNA, the CDR3 is TGTGCCAGCAGTTCCGGGACGTTAAACGAGCAGTACTTC. It encodes CASSSGTLNEQYF.

The rearrangement links TRBV5-6 to TRBJ2-1; 14 nucleotides agree with TRBD2. The CDR3 is 16 amino acids. CDR1 SGHDT and CDR2 YYEEEE come from the germline V gene. Trimming cost V 4 bases and J 10 bases; bases outside gene matches: 10. The CDR3 region is CASSPDGLAGGREQFF. In DNA form, the CDR3 reads TGTGCCAGCAGCCCCGACGGACTAGCGGGGGGCCGGGAGCAGTTCTTC.

This clonotype was found a few times. CDR3 DNA sequence: TGTGCCAGCAGCCAGACGACAGGGGACCTGAAAGGGACCCAGTACTTC. Its protein is CASSQTTGDLKGTQYF. The chain has TRBV3-1 and TRBJ2-5, with 8 positions matching TRBD1. This CDR3 contains 16 residues. Germline-derived CDR1 and CDR2 are LGHDT and YNNKEL (reference sequence). The V and J ends lost 3 bases and 7 bases, in that order; junction bases with no gene match: 13.

This clonotype has just a few counts. The V call is TRBV20-1, the J call TRBJ2-7; 7 bases map to TRBD2. The CDR3 has 13 amino acids. Germline V gene lookup returns CDR1 DFQATT and CDR2 SNEGSKA (reference sequence). V shed 2 bases, J shed 3 bases, and the junction held 4 bases outside the gene matches. The chain's CDR3 is CSARSGVSYEQYF. CDR3 nucleotides: TGCAGTGCTAGAAGCGGGGTTAGCTACGAGCAGTACTTC.

V gene TRBV10-3 combines with J gene TRBJ1-1; no firm D call. The ends were cut back, 10 bases at V and 2 bases at J, with 11 bases in the middle. This CDR3 has 12 residues. Germline V gives CDR1 ENHRY, CDR2 SYGVKD. CDR3 sequence: CATLGGNTEAFF. CDR3 sequence (DNA): TGTGCCACCTTGGGCGGCAACACTGAAGCTTTCTTT.

The rearrangement joins TRBV20-1 to TRBJ2-6; the D gene is possibly TRBD1 (5 bases). Trimming stripped 5 bases from V and 2 bases from J, with 10 bases between. The CDR3 covers 14 residues. CDR1 is DFQATT and CDR2 is SNEGSKA in the germline V gene (reference sequence). For the CDR3, the DNA is TGCAGTGCTGAACAGGCGCCTGGGGCCAACGTCCTGACTTTC. Protein sequence: CSAEQAPGANVLTF.

The chain couples TRBV6-1 to TRBJ1-1; 7 bases are shared with TRBD1. The J segment lost 4 bases and the V segment lost 5 bases, leaving 7 bases of the junction unmatched. Germline lookup yields CDR1 MNHNS and CDR2 SASEGT. This CDR3 spans 14 amino acids. CDR3: CASSSTGRSTEAFF. The CDR3 nucleotides are TGTGCCAGCAGTTCGACAGGGCGTAGCACTGAAGCTTTCTTT.

This clonotype was picked up a small number of times. The CDR3 region is CASSSGRGRIYNEQFF. The DNA of the CDR3 is TGTGCCAGCAGCTCAGGCAGGGGGCGAATCTACAATGAGCAGTTCTTC. V gene TRBV11-1 combines with J gene TRBJ2-1, with 8 bases fitting TRBD1. This CDR3 contains 16 residues. V lost 4 bases to trimming and J lost 3 bases; unmatched junction nucleotides: 8. Germline CDR1 SGHAT, CDR2 FQDESV (reference sequence).

This clonotype was observed many times. This sequence joins TRBV5-6 and TRBJ2-5; 11 bases map to TRBD1. This CDR3 is 13 amino acids long. V trimming: 3 bases; J trimming: 5 bases; junction bases outside the gene matches: 0. The V gene's germline CDR1 is SGHDT and CDR2 YYEEEE. The CDR3: CASSWDRGETQYF. The CDR3 DNA follows: TGTGCCAGCAGCTGGGACAGGGGGGAGACCCAGTACTTC. The entire variable domain, with the rest obtained from reference TRBV5-6 and TRBJ2-5, is as follows: DAGVTQSPTHLIKTRGQQVTLRCSPKSGHDTVSWYQQALGQGPQFIFQYYEEEERQRGNFPDRFSGHQFPNYSSELNVNALLLGDSALYLCASSWDRGETQYFGPGTRLLVL.

The rearrangement links TRBV24-1 to TRBJ2-7, with no clear D. The V end lost 3 bases, the J end lost 5 bases, and 16 bases lay between the germline ends. In germline, CDR1 is KGHDR, CDR2 SFDVKD. This CDR3 is built from 15 residues. The CDR3 bases are TGTGCCACCAGTGATGGCCCCCTGGAAGACCACGAGCAGTACTTC. This translates into CATSDGPLEDHEQYF.

This clonotype was counted only a few times. The chain recombines TRBV28 with TRBJ2-4; 8 bases fit TRBD1. The CDR3 runs to 14 residues. The J segment lost 9 bases and the V segment lost 2 bases, leaving 6 bases of the junction unmatched. Germline assignment: CDR1 MDHEN and CDR2 SYDVKM. The CDR3 region is CASSLRQGSTIQYF. As DNA, the CDR3 is TGTGCCAGCAGTTTACGACAGGGGTCGACCATTCAGTACTTC.

The rearrangement joins TRBV20-1 to TRBJ1-1; no clear D. The germline V and J ends were trimmed by 0 bases and 2 bases, with 10 bases remaining between them. CDR1 and CDR2 from the germline V gene are DFQATT and SNEGSKA (reference sequence). The CDR3 loop spans 14 amino acids. In nucleotides, the CDR3 is TGCAGTGCTAGAGATAGGGCCCCCAACACTGAAGCTTTCTTT. Amino acid sequence: CSARDRAPNTEAFF.

This chain links TRBV4-1 with TRBJ1-2; D is ambiguous. This CDR3 region has 16 residues. Germline-derived CDR1 and CDR2 are MGHRA and YSYEKL. V was pared by 0 bases and J by 7 bases, with 18 bases between. The CDR3 loop is CASSQDSTLRRCGYTF. The CDR3 DNA reads as TGCGCCAGCAGCCAAGATTCGACACTAAGAAGATGTGGCTACACCTTC.

This clonotype has at least ten counts. This chain links TRBV7-6 with TRBJ2-5, with D possibly being TRBD1 or TRBD2 (7 bases each). The CDR3 has 13 residues. Germline assignment: CDR1 SGHVS and CDR2 FNYEAQ. V was trimmed by 1 base and J by 7 bases, leaving 10 bases between them. The CDR3 spells CASSLGEGATQYF. The CDR3 DNA reads as TGTGCCAGCAGCTTAGGGGAGGGGGCGACCCAGTACTTC.

The chain recombines TRBV27 with TRBJ1-6; D unresolved. V was trimmed by 2 bases and J by 9 bases, leaving 20 bases between them. Germline CDR1 is MNHEY and CDR2 is SMNVEV (reference sequence). CDR3 length: 17 residues. The CDR3 is CASSLSPTATVGSPLHF. CDR3 in DNA: TGTGCCAGCAGTTTAAGTCCGACGGCCACCGTCGGTTCACCCCTCCACTTT.

The chain has TRBV28 and TRBJ1-5; tentative D call: TRBD1 (6 bases). CDR1 is MDHEN and CDR2 is SYDVKM in the germline V gene. This CDR3 has 13 residues. V was cut by 5 bases and J by 6 bases, with 11 bases left in between. The CDR3 DNA follows: TGTGCCAGCAGTCCAGGGGACATTCAGCCCCAGCATTTT. Its protein product is CASSPGDIQPQHF.

The table lists this clonotype with a few counts. The rearrangement links TRBV5-1 to TRBJ2-1, with 12 bases that match TRBD2. The CDR3 length is 16 residues. In germline, CDR1 is SGHRS, CDR2 YFSETQ. The ends lost 1 base at V and 6 bases at J; junction bases unmatched: 5. The DNA for the CDR3 is TGCGCCAGCAGCTTGAGGGCTAGCGGGGGGGGCAATGAGCAGTTCTTC. Protein sequence: CASSLRASGGGNEQFF.

The chain recombines TRBV12-3 or TRBV12-4 with TRBJ2-7, with 8 bases matching TRBD1. This CDR3 has 16 residues. The ends lost 4 bases at V and 4 bases at J; junction bases unmatched: 12. The CDR3 DNA reads as TGTGCCAGCAGTTCTCAGGGACAGGAGACGCGTTACGAGCAGTACTTC. Amino acids: CASSSQGQETRYEQYF.

This clonotype was counted a few times. This sequence joins TRBV10-1 and TRBJ2-1, with 7 bases identical to TRBD1. In germline, CDR1 is WNHNN, CDR2 SYGVQD (reference sequence). This CDR3 is 14 amino acids long. With V trimmed by 4 bases and J by 4 bases, 4 bases remained unmatched. The CDR3 sequence: CASSAGTDYNEQFF. CDR3 nucleotides: TGCGCCAGCAGTGCCGGGACAGATTACAATGAGCAGTTCTTC.

This sequence joins TRBV29-1 and TRBJ2-7; TRBD1 matches at 9 bases. Trimming removed 5 bases from V and 5 bases from J; junction bases left unmatched: 7. From germline, CDR1 is SQVTM and CDR2 ANQGSEA. This CDR3 has 13 residues. CDR3 nucleotides: TGCAGCGTTAGCTGGACAGGGGTCCACGAGCAGTACTTC. This translates into CSVSWTGVHEQYF.

The genes are TRBV29-1 and TRBJ1-4; maybe TRBD1 (5 bases). Per germline, CDR1 SQVTM and CDR2 ANQGSEA. V was cut by 5 bases and J by 0 bases, with 10 bases left in between. This CDR3 is built from 14 residues. In nucleotides, the CDR3 is TGCAGCGTTTTAGGGGTTGCAACTAATGAAAAACTGTTTTTT. It yields the protein CSVLGVATNEKLFF.

J is TRBJ2-5 and V is TRBV20-1; 9 bases agree with TRBD2. Germline lookup yields CDR1 DFQATT and CDR2 SNEGSKA (reference sequence). Trimming removed 3 bases from V and 5 bases from J; junction bases left unmatched: 7. The CDR3 is 14 amino acids. CDR3 in amino acids: CSASRRGGLETQYF. The CDR3 DNA reads as TGCAGTGCTAGCCGGCGGGGGGGCTTGGAGACCCAGTACTTC.